What follows are 14 T cell receptor beta chains derived from one specimen sequenced in a study of blood T cells in healthy people across ages. Primed by a sample-barcoded 5' primer and a J-beta primer mix, a second PCR proceeded for roughly 6 to 12 cycles. TCRdb ran MiXCR on the 5' RACE reads and lists one entry per CDR3 protein. This sample has 1.5 million or so distinct CDR3 sequences, with roughly 40% found just once. Sequenced sample: blood. Source of these receptors: a woman aged 18-35 years in good health.

This clonotype has just a few counts. This sequence joins TRBV27 and TRBJ1-4; D remains ambiguous. Trimming pared 5 bases from V and 0 bases from J, leaving 10 bases between. The V gene's germline CDR1 is MNHEY and CDR2 SMNVEV (reference sequence). The CDR3 extends over 15 amino acids. CDR3 amino acids: CASSTRYATNEKLFF. The CDR3, as DNA: TGTGCCAGCAGTACACGTTATGCAACTAATGAAAAACTGTTTTTT. Drawing the rest from reference TRBV27 and TRBJ1-4, the complete variable domain is EAQVTQNPRYLITVTGKKLTVTCSQNMNHEYMSWYRQDPGLGLRQIYYSMNVEVTDKGDVPEGYKVSRKEKRNFPLILESPSPNQTSLYFCASSTRYATNEKLFFGSGTQLSVL.

This clonotype has just one count. V and J are TRBV5-4 and TRBJ2-5; D possibly uses TRBD1 or TRBD2 (5 bases each). V dropped 4 bases and J dropped 9 bases, with 28 bases sitting between them. The CDR3 has 17 residues. Germline V lookup: CDR1 SGHNT, CDR2 YYREEE (reference sequence). This CDR3 is CASSPPVGDSGRGAQYF. CDR3 in DNA: TGTGCCAGCAGCCCGCCAGTGGGAGACAGCGGAAGAGGGGCCCAGTACTTC.

The genes are TRBV29-1 and TRBJ2-2; 10 nucleotides agree with TRBD2. The CDR3 is 15 residues long. V lost 5 bases and J lost 2; bases outside the gene matches: 5. The V gene's germline CDR1 is SQVTM and CDR2 ANQGSEA. CDR3 residues: CSVTSGATNTGELFF. DNA of the CDR3: TGCAGCGTTACTAGCGGGGCGACCAACACCGGGGAGCTGTTTTTT.

The CDR3 DNA reads as TGCGCCAGCAGCTTGGCACGGCTATTGAGCGAGACCCAGTACTTC. It specifies CASSLARLLSETQYF. This chain links TRBV5-1 with TRBJ2-5; no reliable D call. The germline V gene encodes CDR1 SGHRS and CDR2 YFSETQ. The V end lost 0 bases, the J end lost 5 bases, and 14 bases lay between the germline ends. The CDR3 spans 15 residues.

This clonotype was seen ten or more times. CDR3: CASSPHSGSSYNEQFF. The CDR3, as DNA: TGTGCCAGCAGCCCCCATAGCGGGAGCTCCTACAATGAGCAGTTCTTC. This sequence joins TRBV7-2 and TRBJ2-1; 9 bases are shared with TRBD2. Per the germline V gene, CDR1 is SGHTA and CDR2 is FQGNSA. V dropped 5 bases and J dropped 0; count of bases not matched to a gene: 5. CDR3 size: 16 residues.

The CDR3 region is CASRVLGQGYEQYF. Written as DNA, the CDR3 is TGTGCCAGCAGGGTCTTGGGACAGGGCTACGAGCAGTACTTC. The rearrangement links TRBV28 to TRBJ2-7, with 9 nucleotides matching TRBD1. The CDR3 covers 14 residues. CDR1 is MDHEN, CDR2 SYDVKM, per germline. After removal of 6 bases from V and 3 bases from J, the junction contained 6 bases not matched to a gene.

The chain employs TRBV27 and TRBJ1-2, with unresolved D. The CDR3 is made up of 13 amino acids. Trimming took off 6 bases at V and 8 bases at J, with 16 bases between the two ends. Germline V gene data show CDR1 as MNHEY and CDR2 as SMNVEV (reference sequence). The DNA for the CDR3 is TGTGCCAGCAGCCCCCGCGGGATTGGCGGCTACACCTTC. Translation: CASSPRGIGGYTF.

This chain connects TRBV12-3 or TRBV12-4 to TRBJ2-3; 13 nucleotides match TRBD2. The CDR3 sequence is 16 residues long. V dropped 6 bases and J dropped 11; count of bases not matched to a gene: 14. The CDR3 loop is CASRSTSGGLGLGQYF. In nucleotides, the CDR3 is TGTGCCAGCAGGTCGACTAGCGGGGGGTTAGGTCTAGGGCAGTATTTT.

A few counts support this clonotype. The chain joins TRBV29-1 to TRBJ1-2, with D uncertain. The V gene lost 5 bases and the J gene lost 4 bases, with 14 bases spanning the gap. The CDR3 extends over 13 amino acids. CDR1 is SQVTM and CDR2 is ANQGSEA in the germline V gene. The CDR3 loop reads CSVRVPLGYGYTF. CDR3 DNA sequence: TGCAGCGTTCGGGTGCCCCTAGGCTATGGCTACACCTTC.

There are a few counts of this clonotype. The V and J genes are TRBV30 and TRBJ2-5; D remains unclear. Germline CDR1 reads GTSNPN; CDR2 reads SVGIG (reference sequence). The length of the CDR3 is 13 residues. The V gene lost 1 base and the J gene lost 2 bases, with 8 bases spanning the gap. CDR3 region: CAWSGVGQETQYF. CDR3 in DNA: TGTGCCTGGAGTGGGGTTGGACAAGAGACCCAGTACTTC.

This clonotype was detected a few times. The chain has TRBV7-8 and TRBJ2-7; weak D call: TRBD1 (5 bases). CDR3 length equals 16 residues. CDR1 is SGHVS and CDR2 is FQNEAQ in the germline V gene. V shed 1 base and J shed 0 bases, with 13 bases lying between them. CDR3 loop: CASSLGATGVSYEQYF. The CDR3 DNA reads TGTGCCAGCAGCTTAGGGGCTACAGGAGTCTCCTACGAGCAGTACTTC.

In this sample, this clonotype turned up a few times. The V gene is TRBV7-2, the J gene TRBJ1-5, with TRBD1 as a possible D gene (5 bases). The germline V gene encodes CDR1 SGHTA and CDR2 FQGNSA. The V end lost 6 bases, the J end lost 4 bases, and 16 bases lay between the germline ends. CDR3 size: 15 residues. DNA of the CDR3: TGTGCCAGCAGTATAGTGGGGGGGGTAAATCAGCCCCAGCATTTT. This sequence encodes CASSIVGGVNQPQHF. The variable domain in full, with the rest retrieved from reference TRBV7-2 and TRBJ1-5, is GAGVSQSPSNKVTEKGKDVELRCDPISGHTALYWYRQSLGQGLEFLIYFQGNSAPDKSGLPSDRFSAERTGGSVSTLTIQRTQQEDSAVYLCASSIVGGVNQPQHFGDGTRLSIL.

The J gene is TRBJ2-1, the V gene TRBV7-9; D gene uncertain. The length of the CDR3 is 13 residues. From germline, CDR1 is SEHNR and CDR2 FQNEAQ (reference sequence). The V end lost 4 bases, the J end lost 9 bases, and 13 bases lay between the germline ends. CDR3 DNA sequence: TGTGCCAGCAGCTCCGGGCCGAACAGTGAGCAGTTCTTC. It specifies CASSSGPNSEQFF.

The rearrangement links TRBV20-1 to TRBJ2-4; D might be TRBD2 (5 bases). The CDR3 is 16 residues long. Per the germline V gene, CDR1 is DFQATT and CDR2 is SNEGSKA (reference sequence). V gave up 3 bases and J gave up 0 bases, with 15 bases separating them. The CDR3 spells CSASEGGAAAKNIQYF. The DNA for the CDR3 is TGCAGTGCTAGTGAGGGCGGAGCCGCAGCCAAAAACATTCAGTACTTC.